This T cell receptor beta chain originates from a study of blood T cell repertoires in COVID-19. Study at large: Samples of COVID-19 (acute and convalescent) were obtained from the United States, Italy and Spain.

Produced via immunoSEQ multiplex PCR; TCRdb's table is partial and in-frame only. The data show hundreds of thousands of clones, 75% to 90% seen once. Germline V gene lookup returns CDR1 WSHSY and CDR2 SAAADI. The V segment lost 3 bases and the J segment 5 bases; nucleotides outside the gene matches: 7. This CDR3 comprises 16 residues. The sequence derives from a man aged 25-45 years who had recovered from COVID-19. Sequencing input: PBMCs or T cells enriched from blood (not recorded which). The chain uses TRBV10-2 and TRBJ1-5; 10 bases agree with TRBD1. DNA for the CDR3: TGCGCCAGCAGTGATTCCGGGACAGGGGCAGATCAGCCCCAGCATTTT. It yields the protein CASSDSGTGADQPQHF.